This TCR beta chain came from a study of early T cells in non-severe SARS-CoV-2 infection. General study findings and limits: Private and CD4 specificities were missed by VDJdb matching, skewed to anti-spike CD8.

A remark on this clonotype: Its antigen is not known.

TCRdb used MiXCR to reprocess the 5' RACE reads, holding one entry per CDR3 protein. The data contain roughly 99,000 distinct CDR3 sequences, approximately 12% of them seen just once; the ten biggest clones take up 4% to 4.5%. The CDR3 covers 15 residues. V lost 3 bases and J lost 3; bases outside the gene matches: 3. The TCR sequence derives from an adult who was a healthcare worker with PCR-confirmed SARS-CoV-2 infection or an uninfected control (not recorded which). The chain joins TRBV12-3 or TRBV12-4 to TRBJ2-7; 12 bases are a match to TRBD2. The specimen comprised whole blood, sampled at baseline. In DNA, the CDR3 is TGTGCCAGCAGTTTTGGACTAGCGGGGCGCTACGAGCAGTACTTC. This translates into CASSFGLAGRYEQYF.